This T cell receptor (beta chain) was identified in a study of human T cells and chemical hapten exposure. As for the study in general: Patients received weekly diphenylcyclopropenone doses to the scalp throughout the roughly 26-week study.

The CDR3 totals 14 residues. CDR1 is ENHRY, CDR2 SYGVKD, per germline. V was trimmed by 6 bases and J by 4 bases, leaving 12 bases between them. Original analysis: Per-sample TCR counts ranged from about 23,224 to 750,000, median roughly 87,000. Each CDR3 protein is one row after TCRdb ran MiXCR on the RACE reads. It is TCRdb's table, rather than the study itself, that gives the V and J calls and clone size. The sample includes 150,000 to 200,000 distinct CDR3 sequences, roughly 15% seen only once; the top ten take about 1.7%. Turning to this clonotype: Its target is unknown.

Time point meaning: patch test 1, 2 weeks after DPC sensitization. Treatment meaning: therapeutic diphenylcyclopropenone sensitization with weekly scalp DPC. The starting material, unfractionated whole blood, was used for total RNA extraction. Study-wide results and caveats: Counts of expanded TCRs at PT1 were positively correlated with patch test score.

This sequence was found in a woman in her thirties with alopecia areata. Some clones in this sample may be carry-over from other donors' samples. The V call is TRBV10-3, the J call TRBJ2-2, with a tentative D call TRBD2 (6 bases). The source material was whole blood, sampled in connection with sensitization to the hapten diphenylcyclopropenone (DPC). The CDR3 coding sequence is TGTGCCATCAGCCCGGACTATTCCACCGGGGAGCTGTTTTTT. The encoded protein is CAISPDYSTGELFF.